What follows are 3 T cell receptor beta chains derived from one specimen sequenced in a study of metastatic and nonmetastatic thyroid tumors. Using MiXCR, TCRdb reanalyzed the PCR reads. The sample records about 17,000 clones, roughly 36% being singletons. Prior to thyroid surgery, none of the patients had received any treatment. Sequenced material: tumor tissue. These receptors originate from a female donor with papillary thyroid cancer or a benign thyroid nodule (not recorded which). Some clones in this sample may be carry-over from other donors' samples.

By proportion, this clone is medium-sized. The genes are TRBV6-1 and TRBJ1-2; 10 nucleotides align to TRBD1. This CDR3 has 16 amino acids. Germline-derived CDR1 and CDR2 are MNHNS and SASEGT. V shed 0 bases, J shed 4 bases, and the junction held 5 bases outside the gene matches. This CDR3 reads CASSEAGQGSPYGYTF. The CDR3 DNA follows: TGTGCCAGCAGTGAAGCGGGACAGGGGAGTCCCTATGGCTACACCTTC.

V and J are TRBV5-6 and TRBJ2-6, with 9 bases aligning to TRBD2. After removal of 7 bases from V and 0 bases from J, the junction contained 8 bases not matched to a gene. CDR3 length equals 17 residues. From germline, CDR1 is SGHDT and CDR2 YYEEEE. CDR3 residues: CASVAGGRISGANVLTF. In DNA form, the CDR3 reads TGTGCCAGCGTCGCGGGGGGGCGGATCTCTGGGGCCAACGTCCTGACTTTC.

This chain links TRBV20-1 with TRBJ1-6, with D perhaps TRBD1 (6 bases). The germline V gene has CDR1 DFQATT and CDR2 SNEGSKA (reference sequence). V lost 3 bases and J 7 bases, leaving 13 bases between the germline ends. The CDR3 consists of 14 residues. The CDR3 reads CSASGGAANSPLHF. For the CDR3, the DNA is TGCAGTGCTAGCGGGGGGGCAGCAAATTCACCCCTCCACTTT.